This TCR beta chain derives from a study of naive CD8 T cells in extremely preterm neonates. Points from the study as a whole: Preterm CDR3s were shorter than older groups', with fewer N additions and less trimming.

Measured with immunoSEQ multiplex PCR; TCRdb has only the in-frame clones, and not every one. This table holds approximately 7,400 clones, roughly 98% found once. This CDR3 region has 16 residues. CDR1 and CDR2 (germline): SGDLS, YYNGEE. After removal of 7 bases from V and 2 bases from J, the junction contained 12 bases not matched to a gene. Sorted naive CD8+ T cell numbers ranged ~19,000 to ~100,000. In regard to this clone: Its antigen remains unidentified.

V gene TRBV9 combines with J gene TRBJ2-5, with 9 bases identical to TRBD1. Sequencing input: naive CD8+ T cells from blood. The source of this sequence is a human donor in good health. The CDR3 loop reads CASGKGQGYGQETQYF. DNA of the CDR3: TGTGCCAGCGGGAAGGGACAGGGATATGGACAAGAGACCCAGTACTTC.